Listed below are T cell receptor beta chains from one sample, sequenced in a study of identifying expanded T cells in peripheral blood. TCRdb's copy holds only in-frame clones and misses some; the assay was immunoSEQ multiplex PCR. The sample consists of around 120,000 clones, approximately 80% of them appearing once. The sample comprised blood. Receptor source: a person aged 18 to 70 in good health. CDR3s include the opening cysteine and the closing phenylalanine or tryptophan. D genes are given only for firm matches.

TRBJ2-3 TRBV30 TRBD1 CAWSVGTVSSTDTQYF
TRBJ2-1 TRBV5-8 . CASSPYDWDEQFF
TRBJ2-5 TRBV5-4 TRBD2 CASSLGGGAGETQYF
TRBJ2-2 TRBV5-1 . CASSLTATTGELFF
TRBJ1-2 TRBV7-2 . CASTELDAGPYGYTF
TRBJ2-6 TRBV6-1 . CASSGGGGSGANVLTF
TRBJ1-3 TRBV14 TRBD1 CASSQGGTGGLARAGNTIYF
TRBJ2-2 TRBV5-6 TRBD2 CASSLRTSGENTGELFF
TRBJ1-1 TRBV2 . CASNEGLSRGTFF
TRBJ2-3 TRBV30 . CAWSVEPGTQYF
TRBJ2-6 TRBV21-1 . CASSKGGEAGANVLTF
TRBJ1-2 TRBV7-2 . CASSQYHRYTF
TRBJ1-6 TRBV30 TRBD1 CAWDGTGDSPLHF
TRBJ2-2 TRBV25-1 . CASSEAMGGAGELFF
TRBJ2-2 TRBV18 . CASSPGGAPTGELFF
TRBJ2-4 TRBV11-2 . CASSLGFGILAKNIQYF
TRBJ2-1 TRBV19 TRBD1 CASSTPGQGKDEQFF
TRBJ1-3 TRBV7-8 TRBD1 CASSDTTTGAGNTIYF
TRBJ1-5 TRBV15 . CATSRAISNQPQHF
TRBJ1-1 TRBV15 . CATSRDGHLNTEAFF
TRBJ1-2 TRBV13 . CASSLGQHINYGYTF
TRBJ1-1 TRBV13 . CASSLGSTEAFF
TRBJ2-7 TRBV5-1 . CASSLSVGATYEQYF
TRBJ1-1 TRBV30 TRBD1 CACRAGGMNTEAFF
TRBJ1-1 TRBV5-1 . CASTRGQNTEAFF
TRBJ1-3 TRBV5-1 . CASSKRAGGTTSGNTIYF
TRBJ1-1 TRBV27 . CASSSARLGNTEAFF
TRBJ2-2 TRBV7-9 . CASSRIPRGPSEAGELFF
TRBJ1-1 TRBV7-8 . CASSFDRVAEAFF